The 23 T cell receptor gamma chains listed next were all sequenced from one sample in a study of Vγ9Vδ2 T cells in congenital toxoplasmosis. A single-tube template-switch cDNA reaction was primed with TRGC- and TRDC-specific primers. The TRGC primer design covered both constant genes, TRGC1 and TRGC2. TCRdb re-called clones from the reads via CATT. The top ten hold about 60% of the sample, which has 150 to 200 gamma-chain clones, less than 5% seen once. Material for sequencing was gamma-delta T cells from blood. These receptors all come from a child under 10 years old born to a mother with Toxoplasma gondii infection during pregnancy, either congenitally infected or uninfected (not recorded which).

This clone was seen only a few times. The TCRdb protein, from a much larger clone, departs from this DNA's translation at residue 10, likely by read error; the protein shown derives from the DNA. The rearrangement uses TRGV2 and TRGJP1. This CDR3 is built from 14 residues. Germline lookup yields CDR1 EGSNGY and CDR2 YDSYNSKV. The DNA for the CDR3 is TGTGCCACCTGGGTTGATACCACTGGTGGGTTCAAGATATTT. Encoded protein: CATWVDTTGGFKIF.

This clone came up a few times. Only one base separates this from a far larger clonotype, so it likely reflects a read error. The chain recombines TRGV9 with TRGJP. The CDR3 contains 18 residues. Germline-derived CDR1 and CDR2 are GITISATS and ISYDGTV (reference sequence). CDR3 DNA: TGTGCCTGGTGGGAGGTCCGAAAGCAAGAGTTGGGCAAAAAAATCAAGGTATTT. This gives the protein CAWWEVRKQELGKKIKVF.

By proportion, this clone is large. Other DNA sequences in this specimen translate into the identical CDR3. This chain connects TRGV9 to TRGJP. Germline loops: CDR1 GITISATS, CDR2 ISYDGTV (reference sequence). Trimming at V came to 1 base and at J to 4 bases, leaving 4 bases not matched to a gene. This CDR3 has 17 residues. The CDR3 DNA follows: TGTGCCTTGTGGGAGGTCGTCCAAGAGTTGGGCAAAAAAATCAAGGTATTT. This translates into CALWEVVQELGKKIKVF.

As to this clone: The protein held in TCRdb is that of a much larger clone and does not match this DNA's translation at residue 4, likely because of a read error; the protein shown is translated from the DNA. This chain connects TRGV9 to TRGJP. This CDR3 is built from 16 residues. From germline, CDR1 is GITISATS and CDR2 ISYDGTV (reference sequence). CDR3 nucleotide sequence: TGTGCCTTGGGGGAGGCATGGGAGTTGGGCAAAAAAATCAAGGTATTT. The encoded protein is CALGEAWELGKKIKVF.

In the case of this clone: The DNA is left out, because the CDR3 cannot be placed on it with certainty; the CDR3 is given as TCRdb lists it. The rearrangement uses TRGV10 and TRGJ1 or TRGJ2. TRGV10 is an ORF; its function is uncertain. The CDR3 region is 19 residues in length, termini included. CDR3: CAAWDKDAIRNSLAVEQHF.

This clone was counted between two and nine times. The protein in TCRdb stems from a much larger clone and differs at residue 9 from this DNA's translation, likely a read error; here the protein is translated from the DNA. The rearrangement uses TRGV10 and TRGJ1 or TRGJ2. TRGV10 is placed among ORFs of uncertain function. The CDR3 runs to 13 residues. V lost 8 bases to trimming and J lost 8 bases; unmatched junction nucleotides: 13. The CDR3 DNA reads as TGTGCTGCGTGGGATTATAACTATGATAAGAAACTCTTT. Encoded protein: CAAWDYNYDKKLF.

This clone was observed a handful of times. This likely traces to a read error, being one base from a far larger clone. Other DNA sequences in the sample encode the same CDR3. This rearrangement joins TRGV9 to TRGJP. The CDR3 is made up of 14 amino acids. CDR1 is GITISATS and CDR2 is ISYDGTV in the germline V gene (reference sequence). CDR3 sequence reads: CALWEVLGKKIKVF. CDR3 bases: TGTGCTTTGTGGGAGGTGTTGGGCAAAAAAATCAAGGTATTT.

This clone is large (0.1 to 1%) within its sample. The genes are TRGV9 and TRGJP. V lost 0 bases to trimming and J lost 4 bases; unmatched junction nucleotides: 6. This CDR3 has 18 amino acids. Per the germline V gene, CDR1 is GITISATS and CDR2 is ISYDGTV (reference sequence). The CDR3 bases are TGTGCCTTGTGGGAGGTGATGTCCCAAGAGTTGGGCAAAAAAATCAAGGTATTT. As protein: CALWEVMSQELGKKIKVF.

The chain links TRGV9 to TRGJ1 or TRGJ2. The CDR3 totals 15 residues. Germline V lookup: CDR1 GITISATS, CDR2 ISYDGTV (reference sequence). The trim removed 10 bases at V and 0 bases at J, leaving 15 bases unmatched. In DNA, the CDR3 is TGTGCCTTTTTTTATAAAATCGAGAATTATTATAAGAAACTCTTT. Protein: CAFFYKIENYYKKLF.

On this clone itself: A far larger clone is off by one base, so a read error is likely. Other nucleotide sequences in the sample specify the same CDR3. The V call is TRGV9, the J call TRGJP. CDR3 size: 13 residues. Per the germline V gene, CDR1 is GITISATS and CDR2 is ISYDGTV (reference sequence). The CDR3 DNA sequence: TGTGCCTTGTGGGAGTTGGGCAAAAAAATCAAGGTATTC. Amino acids: CALWELGKKIKVF.

This clone was detected only a few times. The protein TCRdb lists belongs to a much larger clone and differs from this DNA's translation at residue 4, which points to a read error; the protein shown is made from the DNA. The rearrangement uses TRGV9 and TRGJP. This CDR3 region has 16 residues. Germline V gives CDR1 GITISATS, CDR2 ISYDGTV (reference sequence). This chain's CDR3 is CALCEVQELGKKIKVF. The CDR3 nucleotides are TGTGCCTTGTGTGAGGTGCAAGAGTTGGGCAAAAAAATCAAGGTATTT.

Concerning this clone: A far larger clone is off by one base, so a read error is likely. V and J are TRGV9 and TRGJP. Germline CDR1 is GITISATS and CDR2 is ISYDGTV (reference sequence). The trim removed 1 base at V and 4 bases at J, leaving 4 bases unmatched. This CDR3 is 17 amino acids long. Here the CDR3 reads CALWEVGQELGKKIKVF. In DNA form, the CDR3 reads TGTGCCTTGTGGGAGGTCGGCCAAGAGTTGGGCAAAAAAATCAAGGTATTT.

By share of the sample, this clone is large. V and J are TRGV9 and TRGJP. V was clipped by 4 bases and J by 4 bases; unmatched bases: 4. Germline values: CDR1 GITISATS, CDR2 ISYDGTV (reference sequence). The CDR3 runs 16 residues. The CDR3 protein is CALWETQELGKKIKVF. DNA of the CDR3: TGTGCCTTGTGGGAAACTCAAGAGTTGGGCAAAAAAATCAAGGTATTT.

As to this clone: The TCRdb protein, from a much larger clone, departs from this DNA's translation at residue 7, likely by read error; the protein shown derives from the DNA. The chain recombines TRGV9 with TRGJP. CDR1 is GITISATS and CDR2 is ISYDGTV in the germline V gene (reference sequence). This CDR3 has 13 residues. In DNA, the CDR3 is TGTGCCTTGTGGGAGTTGCGCAAAAAAATCAAGGTATTT. This codes for CALWELRKKIKVF.

This clone is classed as large. V usage is TRGV9 and J usage is TRGJP. With V trimmed by 2 bases and J by 5 bases, 0 bases remained unmatched. The CDR3 totals 15 residues. Germline CDR1 reads GITISATS; CDR2 reads ISYDGTV (reference sequence). In DNA, the CDR3 is TGTGCCTTGTGGGAGGAAGAGTTGGGCAAAAAAATCAAGGTATTT. It yields the protein CALWEEELGKKIKVF.

In the case of this clone: A far bigger clonotype differs at one base, so this is likely a read error. This rearrangement joins TRGV8 to TRGJP1. J gave up 0 bases and V 7 bases, and 5 bases lay outside the gene matches. The CDR3 extends over 14 amino acids. CDR1 and CDR2 (germline): VENAVY, YDSYNSRV. The DNA for the CDR3 is TGTGCCACCTGTGTTGATACCACTGGTTGGTTCAAGATATTT. Encoded protein: CATCVDTTGWFKIF.

A note on this clone: The protein TCRdb gives is from a much larger clone and does not agree with this DNA's translation at residue 4, likely a read error; the protein shown here comes from the DNA. V and J are TRGV9 and TRGJP. This CDR3 comprises 15 residues. Germline V CDR1 and CDR2: GITISATS, ISYDGTV (reference sequence). CDR3 DNA sequence: TGTGCCTTGTGTGAGGTAGAGTTGGGCAAAAAAATCAAGGTATTT. Its translation: CALCEVELGKKIKVF.

Only a few counts were recorded for this clone. This likely came from a read error, as a far larger clone is one base away. The same CDR3 also results from other DNA sequences found in this sample. The gene calls are TRGV9 and TRGJP. J gave up 3 bases and V 4 bases, and 3 bases lay outside the gene matches. CDR1 and CDR2 from the germline V gene are GITISATS and ISYDGTV (reference sequence). This CDR3 spans 16 amino acids. The CDR3 nucleotides are TGTGCCTTGTGGGAAGTGCAAGAGTTGGGCAAAAAAATCAAGGTATTT. This codes for CALWEVQELGKKIKVF.

A note on this clone: This is likely an artifact of a read error, given a far larger clone one base away. The V and J genes are TRGV9 and TRGJ1 or TRGJ2. Germline values: CDR1 GITISATS, CDR2 ISYDGTV (reference sequence). The CDR3 contains 11 residues. V was pared by 6 bases and J by 7 bases, with 6 bases of the junction left unmatched. CDR3 DNA sequence: TGTGCCTTGTGGAAGAGGTATAAGAAACTCTTT. It is translated as CALWKRYKKLF.

Only a few counts were recorded for this clone. TCRdb attributes to this sequence the protein of a much larger clone, which differs from the DNA translation at residue 4; a read error is likely, and the protein displayed is translated from the DNA. This specimen includes other DNA sequences encoding the same CDR3. The rearrangement joins TRGV9 to TRGJP. Germline V gene sequence: CDR1 GITISATS, CDR2 ISYDGTV (reference sequence). There are 13 residues in the CDR3. This CDR3 is CALRELGKKIKVF. CDR3 coding DNA: TGTGCCTTGAGGGAGTTGGGCAAAAAAATCAAGGTATTT.

About this clone itself: TCRdb has a much larger clone's protein, which differs at residue 6 from the translation of this DNA, likely because of a read error; what is shown is the protein translated from the DNA. The gene calls are TRGV10 and TRGJP1. TRGV10 is reported as an ORF; its role is uncertain. Unmatched junction bases numbered 5, after V lost 8 bases and J lost 1 base. This CDR3 has 14 residues. This CDR3 reads CAAWESTTGWFKIF. As DNA, the CDR3 is TGTGCTGCGTGGGAGAGTACCACTGGTTGGTTCAAGATATTT.

Sample share makes this clone medium-sized. A read error is the likely source, as a far larger clone sits one nucleotide away. Other DNA sequences from this sample encode an identical CDR3 as well. The chain couples TRGV9 to TRGJP. Trimming took 0 bases from V and 5 from J; bases not matched to a gene: 1. Germline V gives CDR1 GITISATS, CDR2 ISYDGTV (reference sequence). The CDR3 has 16 amino acids. The chain's CDR3 is CALWEVKELGKKIKVF. DNA of the CDR3: TGTGCCTTGTGGGAGGTGAAAGAGTTGGGCAAAAAAATCAAGGTATTT.

This clone has only a few counts. TCRdb shows a much larger clone's protein in place of this DNA's translation, and the two differ at residue 14, likely through a read error; the protein shown is translated from the DNA. The chain combines TRGV9 with TRGJP. The CDR3 has 15 amino acids. Germline assignment: CDR1 GITISATS and CDR2 ISYDGTV (reference sequence). The CDR3, as DNA: TGTGCCTTGTGGGAGCAAGAGTTGGGCAAAAAAATCAAGTTATTT. Protein sequence: CALWEQELGKKIKLF.